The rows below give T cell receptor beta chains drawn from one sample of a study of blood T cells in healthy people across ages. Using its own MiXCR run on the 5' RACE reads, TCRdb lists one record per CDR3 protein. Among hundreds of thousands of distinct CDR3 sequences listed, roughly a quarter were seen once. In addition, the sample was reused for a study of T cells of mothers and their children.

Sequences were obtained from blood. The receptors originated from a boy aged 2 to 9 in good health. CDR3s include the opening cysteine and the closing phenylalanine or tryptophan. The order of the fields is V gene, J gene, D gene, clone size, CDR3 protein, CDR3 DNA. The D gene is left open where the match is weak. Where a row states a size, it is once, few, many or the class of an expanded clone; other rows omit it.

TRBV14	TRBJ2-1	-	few	CASSQDLNPPNNEQFF	TGTGCCAGCAGCCAAGATTTGAATCCCCCCAACAATGAGCAGTTCTTC
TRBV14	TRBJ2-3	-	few	CASSPILVGTDTQYF	TGTGCCAGCAGCCCGATACTAGTGGGCACAGATACGCAGTATTTT
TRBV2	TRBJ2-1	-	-	CASNIGYDEQFF	TGTGCCAGCAACATAGGATATGACGAGCAGTTCTTC
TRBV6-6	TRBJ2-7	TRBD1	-	CASSVGTGWSTYEQYF	TGTGCCAGCAGTGTCGGGACAGGGTGGTCGACCTACGAGCAGTACTTC
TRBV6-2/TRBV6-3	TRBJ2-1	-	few	CASSYVVGSSYNEQFF	TGTGCCAGCAGTTACGTGGTCGGGAGCTCCTACAATGAGCAGTTCTTC
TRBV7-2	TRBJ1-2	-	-	CASSLGFDRGYTF	TGTGCCAGCAGCTTAGGGTTTGACCGTGGCTACACCTTC
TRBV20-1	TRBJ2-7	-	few	CSARVPTDTYEQYF	TGCAGTGCTAGGGTACCGACAGATACCTACGAGCAGTACTTC
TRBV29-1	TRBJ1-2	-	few	CSVERETSGFYTF	TGCAGCGTTGAACGGGAGACATCCGGGTTCTACACCTTC
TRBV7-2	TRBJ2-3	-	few	CASSLYSATDTQYF	TGTGCCAGCAGCTTGTATTCTGCGACAGATACGCAGTATTTT
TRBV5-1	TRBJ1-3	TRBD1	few	CASSLGDRVSGNTIYF	TGCGCCAGCAGCTTGGGGGACAGGGTCTCTGGAAACACCATATATTTT
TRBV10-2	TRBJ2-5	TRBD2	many	CASSRTSGGEETQYF	TGCGCCAGCAGTCGGACTAGCGGGGGGGAAGAGACCCAGTACTTC
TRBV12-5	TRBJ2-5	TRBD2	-	CASVAGLQETQYF	TGTGCTAGTGTAGCGGGTCTACAAGAGACCCAGTACTTC
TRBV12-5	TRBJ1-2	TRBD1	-	CASGSGTGLNYGYTF	TGTGCTAGTGGCTCCGGGACAGGGCTAAACTATGGCTACACCTTC
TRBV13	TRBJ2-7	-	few	CASSLRDTSYEQYF	TGTGCCAGCAGCTTAAGGGACACATCCTACGAGCAGTACTTC
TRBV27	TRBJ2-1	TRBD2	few	CASSTLTSGGYNEQFF	TGTGCCAGCAGTACGCTGACTAGCGGGGGATACAATGAGCAGTTCTTC
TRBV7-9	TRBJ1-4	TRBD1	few	CASSSGSRRDSHEKLFF	TGTGCCAGCAGCTCCGGATCGAGGCGGGACAGTCATGAAAAACTGTTTTTT
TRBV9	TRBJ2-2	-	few	CASSVRLDLTGGAGELFF	TGTGCCAGCAGCGTCCGCCTCGACCTTACAGGGGGGGCCGGGGAGCTGTTTTTT
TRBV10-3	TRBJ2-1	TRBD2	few	CAIRDTSGNRSYNEQFF	TGTGCCATCAGGGATACTAGCGGGAATCGCTCCTACAATGAGCAGTTCTTC
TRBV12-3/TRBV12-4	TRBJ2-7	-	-	CASSPLVRGNEQYF	TGTGCCAGCAGCCCCCTGGTAAGGGGCAACGAGCAGTACTTC
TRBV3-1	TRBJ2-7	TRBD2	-	CASSPGLAGVREQYF	TGTGCCAGCAGCCCCGGACTAGCGGGAGTGAGGGAGCAGTACTTC
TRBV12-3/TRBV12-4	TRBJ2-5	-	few	CASSLALGVRETQYF	TGTGCCAGCAGTTTAGCGCTGGGGGTTCGAGAGACCCAGTACTTC
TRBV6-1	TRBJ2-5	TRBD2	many	CASSDLAGGQETQYF	TGTGCCAGCAGTGATCTAGCGGGGGGGCAAGAGACCCAGTACTTC
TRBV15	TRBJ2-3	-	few	CATSRPSREFTDTQYF	TGTGCCACCAGCAGACCCTCCAGGGAATTCACAGATACGCAGTATTTT
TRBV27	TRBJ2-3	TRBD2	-	CASSPGLAGFRGDTQYF	TGTGCCAGCAGCCCAGGGCTAGCGGGCTTTAGGGGGGATACGCAGTATTTT
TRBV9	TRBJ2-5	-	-	CASSAGDVTRQYF	TGTGCCAGCAGCGCCGGGGACGTCACGAGGCAGTACTTC
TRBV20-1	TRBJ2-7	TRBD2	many	CSAIAGSSEQYF	TGCAGTGCCATAGCGGGGTCCTCCGAGCAGTACTTC
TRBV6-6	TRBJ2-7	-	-	CASSYSTYEQYF	TGTGCCAGCAGCTACTCAACCTACGAGCAGTACTTC
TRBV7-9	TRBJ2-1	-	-	CASSLVARQSGNEQFF	TGTGCCAGCAGCTTAGTCGCGCGACAGTCTGGAAATGAGCAGTTCTTC
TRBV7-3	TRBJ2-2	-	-	CASSPNGVFITGELFF	TGTGCCAGCAGCCCGAACGGGGTTTTTATCACCGGGGAGCTGTTTTTT
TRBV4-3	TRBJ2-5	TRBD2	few	CASSQAGTSVETQYF	TGCGCCAGCAGCCAGGCTGGGACTAGCGTGGAGACCCAGTACTTC
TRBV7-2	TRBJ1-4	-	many	CASSLGPGLNEKLFF	TGTGCCAGCAGCTTAGGGCCAGGGCTTAATGAAAAACTGTTTTTT
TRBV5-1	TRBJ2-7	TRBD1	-	CASSSSGTGRYEQYF	TGCGCCAGCAGCTCCTCCGGGACAGGGCGCTACGAGCAGTACTTC
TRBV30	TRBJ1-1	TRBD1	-	CAWSRTGSEAFF	TGTGCCTGGAGTCGGACAGGGTCTGAAGCTTTCTTT
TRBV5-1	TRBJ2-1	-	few	CASREGSSVWAYNEQFF	TGCGCCAGCAGAGAAGGGTCTAGCGTTTGGGCGTACAATGAGCAGTTCTTC
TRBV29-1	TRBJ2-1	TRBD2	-	CSVEIAGGSGNEQFF	TGCAGCGTTGAGATAGCGGGAGGATCGGGCAATGAGCAGTTCTTC
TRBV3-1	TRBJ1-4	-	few	CASSSAGKRLFF	TGTGCCAGCAGCTCGGCAGGGAAACGACTGTTTTTT
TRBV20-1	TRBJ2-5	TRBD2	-	CSAHSGRGSETQYF	TGCAGTGCCCATAGCGGGCGTGGGAGCGAGACCCAGTACTTC